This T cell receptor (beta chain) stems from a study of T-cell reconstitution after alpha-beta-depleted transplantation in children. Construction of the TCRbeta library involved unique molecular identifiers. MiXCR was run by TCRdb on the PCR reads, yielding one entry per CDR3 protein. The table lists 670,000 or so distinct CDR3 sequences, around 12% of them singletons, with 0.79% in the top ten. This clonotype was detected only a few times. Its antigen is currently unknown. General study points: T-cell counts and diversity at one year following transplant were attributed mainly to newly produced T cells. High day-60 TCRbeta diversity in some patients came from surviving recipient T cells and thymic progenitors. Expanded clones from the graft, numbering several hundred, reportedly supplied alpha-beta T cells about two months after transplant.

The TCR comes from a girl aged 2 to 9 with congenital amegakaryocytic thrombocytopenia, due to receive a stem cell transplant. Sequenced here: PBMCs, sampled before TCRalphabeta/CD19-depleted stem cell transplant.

The CDR3 DNA is TGTGCCAGCAGCTTATTTGAAGGGCACGGTGGCTACACCTTC. Protein sequence: CASSLFEGHGGYTF. This chain links TRBV7-2 with TRBJ1-2; D unclear. The V gene's germline CDR1 is SGHTA and CDR2 FQGNSA. This CDR3 has 14 residues. The V and J ends lost 2 bases and 7 bases respectively, with 14 bases between them.